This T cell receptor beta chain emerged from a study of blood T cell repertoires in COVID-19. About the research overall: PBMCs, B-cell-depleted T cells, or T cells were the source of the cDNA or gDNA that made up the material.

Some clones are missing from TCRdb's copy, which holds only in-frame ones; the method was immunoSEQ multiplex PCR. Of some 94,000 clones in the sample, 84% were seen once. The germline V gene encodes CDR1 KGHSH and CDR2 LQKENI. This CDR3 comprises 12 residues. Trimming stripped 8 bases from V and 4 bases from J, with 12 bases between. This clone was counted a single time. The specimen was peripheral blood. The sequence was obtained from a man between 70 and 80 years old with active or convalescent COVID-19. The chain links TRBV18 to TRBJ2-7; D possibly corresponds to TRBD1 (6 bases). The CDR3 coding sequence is TGTGCCAGCGGACCGGACAGTTACGAGCAGTACTTC. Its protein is CASGPDSYEQYF. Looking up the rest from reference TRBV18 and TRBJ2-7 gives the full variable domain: NAGVMQNPRHLVRRRGQEARLRCSPMKGHSHVYWYRQLPEEGLKFMVYLQKENIIDESGMPKERFSAEFPKEGPSILRIQQVVRGDSAAYFCASGPDSYEQYFGPGTRLTVT.